These 19 T cell receptor beta chains were sequenced from one sample in a study of Ad26.COV2.S vaccination and SARS-CoV-2 variants. Measured with immunoSEQ multiplex PCR; TCRdb has only the in-frame clones, and not every one. The sample has fewer than 500,000 clones; roughly 87% are singletons. Treatment here: roughly 18 received Ad26.COV2.S at low or high dose, single or two shots; roughly five received placebo; per-sample allocation not given. Material that was analyzed had been drawn on day 63 after the first vaccine or placebo injection. The sample consisted of peripheral blood, taken in a trial of Ad26.COV2.S vaccine versus placebo. The receptors were sampled from a person aged 18-65 years who received the Ad26.COV2.S COVID-19 vaccine or a placebo.

The rearrangement joins TRBV5-1 to TRBJ2-4; 11 bases map to TRBD1. The CDR3 totals 14 residues. Germline lookup yields CDR1 SGHRS and CDR2 YFSETQ. Trimming removed 3 bases from V and 8 bases from J; junction bases left unmatched: 4. This CDR3 reads CASSWDRGSDIQYF. The CDR3 bases are TGCGCCAGCAGCTGGGACAGGGGGTCGGACATTCAGTACTTC. Supplemented by reference TRBV5-1 and TRBJ2-4, the full variable domain reads KAGVTQTPRYLIKTRGQQVTLSCSPISGHRSVSWYQQTPGQGLQFLFEYFSETQRNKGNFPGRFSGRQFSNSRSEMNVSTLELGDSALYLCASSWDRGSDIQYFGAGTRLSVL.

The rearrangement joins TRBV3-1 (or the pseudogene TRBV3-2) to TRBJ2-5; a possible D gene is TRBD2 (5 bases). Germline lookup yields CDR1 LGHDT and CDR2 YNNKEL (reference sequence). This CDR3 spans 17 amino acids. Trimming took 5 bases from V and 4 from J, leaving 23 bases between them. The CDR3 loop is CASSEGASLRRRETQYF. CDR3 nucleotides: TGTGCCAGCAGCGAGGGAGCTAGCCTGAGGCGCCGAGAGACCCAGTACTTC.

The DNA for the CDR3 is TGTGCCAGCAGCAAACCGAGCGGGAGGGCCCCCCCCGTCACAGATACGCAGTATTTT. Its translation is CASSKPSGRAPPVTDTQYF. The rearrangement uses TRBV21-1 and TRBJ2-3; TRBD2, the table's D call, lacks a check against the DNA. TRBV21-1 is assigned pseudogene status. The CDR3 is made up of 19 amino acids.

The chain combines TRBV5-1 with TRBJ1-4; the D gene is possibly TRBD1 (5 bases). V was trimmed by 2 bases and J by 0 bases, leaving 14 bases between them. Per germline, CDR1 SGHRS and CDR2 YFSETQ. This CDR3 spans 17 amino acids. This CDR3 reads CASSFRGGFATNEKLFF. The DNA of the CDR3 is TGCGCCAGCAGCTTCCGGGGCGGTTTTGCAACTAATGAAAAACTGTTTTTT.

The rearrangement links TRBV7-6 to TRBJ2-5; 9 bases agree with TRBD1. The CDR3 length is 16 residues. CDR1 is SGHVS, CDR2 FNYEAQ, per germline. The V and J ends lost 1 base and 5 bases, in that order; junction bases with no gene match: 8. The chain's CDR3 is CASSLGSGTGRETQYF. The CDR3 DNA is TGTGCCAGCAGCTTAGGTTCCGGGACAGGGCGGGAGACCCAGTACTTC.

The chain employs TRBV14 and TRBJ1-2, with a weak D call TRBD1 (6 bases). Germline lookup yields CDR1 SGHDN and CDR2 FVKESK. The CDR3 runs to 14 residues. V was clipped by 6 bases and J by 6 bases, with 17 bases between them. Here the CDR3 DNA reads TGTGCCAGCAGTAAAGGGGGGGCGTGGGATGGCTACACCTTC. Translating it yields CASSKGGAWDGYTF.

The chain couples TRBV3-1 (or the pseudogene TRBV3-2) to TRBJ2-7; D unresolved. With 4 bases removed from V and 5 bases from J, the gap between germline ends came to 6 bases. CDR3 length: 11 residues. Germline V gives CDR1 LGHDT, CDR2 YNNKEL (reference sequence). The CDR3 loop is CASSRNHEQYF. For the CDR3, the DNA is TGTGCCAGCAGCCGGAACCACGAGCAGTACTTC.

This chain joins TRBV5-1 and TRBJ2-1; D call uncertain. The CDR3 is 16 amino acids. V shed 4 bases and J shed 1 base, with 15 bases lying between them. Germline V CDR1 and CDR2: SGHRS, YFSETQ. CDR3 loop: CASSRDPTLSYNEQFF. DNA for the CDR3: TGCGCCAGCAGCCGTGACCCGACTCTTTCCTACAATGAGCAGTTCTTC.

This chain links TRBV19 with TRBJ2-1; D possibly corresponds to TRBD1 (6 bases). There are 13 residues in the CDR3. The germline V and J ends were trimmed by 5 bases and 10 bases, with 15 bases remaining between them. Germline V gene lookup returns CDR1 LNHDA and CDR2 SQIVND (reference sequence). The CDR3 loop is CASSFLGQNEQFF. The CDR3 nucleotides read TGTGCCAGTAGTTTCCTTGGACAGAACGAGCAGTTCTTC.

The V and J genes are TRBV2 and TRBJ1-2, with D hard to call. Germline loops: CDR1 SNHLY, CDR2 FYNNEI. CDR3 length equals 15 residues. V lost 6 bases, J lost 2 bases, and 16 bases lay in between. The CDR3 nucleotides read TGTGCCAGCAGGCGGGGTGCCACTGGAAACTATGGCTACACCTTC. Residues: CASRRGATGNYGYTF.

The V and J genes are TRBV6-5 and TRBJ2-7; no clear D gene. The V end was cut by 0 bases, the J end by 6 bases, with 9 bases between. Germline CDR1 is MNHEY and CDR2 is SVGAGI. The CDR3 runs to 13 residues. CDR3 protein: CASSYSTSLEQYF. The DNA for the CDR3 is TGTGCCAGCAGTTACTCGACCAGCCTCGAGCAGTACTTC.

The chain uses TRBV23-1 and TRBJ2-1; D unresolved. TRBV23-1 is an open reading frame, and its role is uncertain. There are 17 residues in the CDR3. V was pared by 3 bases and J by 8 bases, with 23 bases between. CDR3 coding DNA: TGCGCCAGCAGTCAGCCCGACCAGGTTAGAACCTTCGATGAGCAGTTCTTC. Protein product: CASSQPDQVRTFDEQFF.

The CDR3 DNA is TGTGCCAGCAGCCGAGGACCGGTTATAGAGCAGTTCTTC. Translated, it gives CASSRGPVIEQFF. This chain links TRBV3-1 (or the pseudogene TRBV3-2) with TRBJ2-1; D not certain. The germline CDR1 and CDR2 sequences are LGHDT and YNNKEL (reference sequence). Trimming pared 4 bases from V and 10 bases from J, leaving 14 bases between. CDR3 size: 13 residues.

This chain links TRBV6-5 with TRBJ2-3; tentatively, D is TRBD2 (5 bases). This CDR3 comprises 13 residues. The germline V gene encodes CDR1 MNHEY and CDR2 SVGAGI. Trimming shortened V by 8 bases and J by 5 bases, and 14 bases separated the two germline ends. CDR3 in amino acids: CASGEFEVDTQYF. CDR3 sequence (DNA): TGTGCCAGCGGGGAGTTCGAGGTAGATACGCAGTATTTT.

The genes are TRBV6-5 and TRBJ1-3, with D uncertain. Germline V gene sequence: CDR1 MNHEY, CDR2 SVGAGI. The CDR3 is 13 amino acids. The V end lost 4 bases, the J end lost 7 bases, and 11 bases lay between the germline ends. The CDR3 reads CASSSSPWNTIYF. For the CDR3, the DNA is TGTGCCAGCAGTTCCTCCCCTTGGAACACCATATATTTT.

The chain carries TRBV28 and TRBJ1-1; tentative D call: TRBD1 (5 bases). Germline lookup yields CDR1 MDHEN and CDR2 SYDVKM. The length of the CDR3 is 13 residues. The V end lost 7 bases, the J end lost 1 base, and 10 bases lay between the germline ends. The CDR3, as DNA: TGTGCCAGCAACCCGACAGAGAACACTGAAGCTTTCTTT. This sequence encodes CASNPTENTEAFF.

The chain couples TRBV4-3 to TRBJ1-2, with D perhaps matching TRBD1 (6 bases). V was clipped by 0 bases and J by 7 bases, with 18 bases between them. Germline V gene sequence: CDR1 LGHNA, CDR2 YSLEER. This CDR3 has 16 residues. CDR3 sequence (DNA): TGCGCCAGCAGCCAAGATCCGGGCAGGGGACGTTCTGGCTACACCTTC. Amino acid sequence: CASSQDPGRGRSGYTF.

This sequence joins TRBV5-5 and TRBJ2-7; D is ambiguous. V lost 2 bases to trimming and J lost 3 bases, with 12 bases between them. The CDR3 runs to 14 residues. CDR1 is SGHKS and CDR2 is YYEKEE in the germline V gene (reference sequence). DNA for the CDR3: TGTGCCAGCAGCTTCGGCGGAACTGTCTACGAGCAGTACTTC. This gives the protein CASSFGGTVYEQYF.

The chain recombines TRBV6-4 with TRBJ2-5, with 11 positions matching TRBD2. The CDR3 consists of 14 residues. Germline assignment: CDR1 MRHNA and CDR2 SNTAGT. With V trimmed by 6 bases and J by 5 bases, 5 bases remained unmatched. This chain's CDR3 is CASRTTSGSETQYF. CDR3 DNA sequence: TGTGCCAGCAGGACTACTAGCGGGAGTGAGACCCAGTACTTC.